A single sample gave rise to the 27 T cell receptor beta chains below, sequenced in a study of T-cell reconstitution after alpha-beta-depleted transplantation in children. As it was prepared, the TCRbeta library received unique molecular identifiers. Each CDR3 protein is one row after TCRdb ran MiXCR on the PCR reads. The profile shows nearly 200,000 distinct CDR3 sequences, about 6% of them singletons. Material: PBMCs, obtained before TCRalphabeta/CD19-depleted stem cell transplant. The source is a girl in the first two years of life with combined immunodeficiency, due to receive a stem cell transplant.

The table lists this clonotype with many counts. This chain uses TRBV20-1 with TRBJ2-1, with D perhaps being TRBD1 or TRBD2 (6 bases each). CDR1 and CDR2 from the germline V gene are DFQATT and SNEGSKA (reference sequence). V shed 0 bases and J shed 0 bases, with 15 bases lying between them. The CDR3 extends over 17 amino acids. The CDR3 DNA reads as TGCAGTGCTAGAGATCGGTTCGGGGGCGACTCCTACAATGAGCAGTTCTTC. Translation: CSARDRFGGDSYNEQFF.

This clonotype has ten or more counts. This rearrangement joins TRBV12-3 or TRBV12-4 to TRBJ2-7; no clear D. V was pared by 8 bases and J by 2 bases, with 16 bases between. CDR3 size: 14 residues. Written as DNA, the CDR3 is TGTGCCAGCTTAGGTGGGCAGATGCCCTACGAGCAGTACTTC. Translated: CASLGGQMPYEQYF.

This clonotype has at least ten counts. The CDR3 DNA sequence: TGTGCCACCAGTGATTTCTGGGACGCTCACTCCTACGAGCAGTACTTC. This codes for CATSDFWDAHSYEQYF. The chain is built from TRBV24-1 and TRBJ2-7, with D perhaps TRBD1 or TRBD2 (5 bases each). The V and J ends lost 1 base and 0 bases respectively, with 12 bases between them. This CDR3 comprises 16 residues. Germline CDR1 and CDR2: KGHDR and SFDVKD.

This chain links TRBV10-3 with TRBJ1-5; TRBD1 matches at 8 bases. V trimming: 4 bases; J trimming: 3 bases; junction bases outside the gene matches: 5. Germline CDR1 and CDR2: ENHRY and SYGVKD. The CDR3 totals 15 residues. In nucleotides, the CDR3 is TGTGCCATCAGTGCTCAGGGGGCCGCCAATCAGCCCCAGCATTTT. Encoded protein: CAISAQGAANQPQHF.

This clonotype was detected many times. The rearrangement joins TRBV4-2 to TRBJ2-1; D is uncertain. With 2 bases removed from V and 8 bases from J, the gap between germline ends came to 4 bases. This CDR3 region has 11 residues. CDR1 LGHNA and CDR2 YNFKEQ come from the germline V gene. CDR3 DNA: TGTGCCAGCAGCCAAAATCATGAGCAGTTCTTC. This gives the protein CASSQNHEQFF.

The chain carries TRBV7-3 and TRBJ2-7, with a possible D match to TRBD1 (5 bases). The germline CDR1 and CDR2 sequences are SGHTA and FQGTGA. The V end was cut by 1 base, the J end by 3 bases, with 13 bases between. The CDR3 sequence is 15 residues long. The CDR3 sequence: CASSLRGREYYEQYF. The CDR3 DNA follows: TGTGCCAGCAGCTTAAGGGGCAGGGAATACTACGAGCAGTACTTC.

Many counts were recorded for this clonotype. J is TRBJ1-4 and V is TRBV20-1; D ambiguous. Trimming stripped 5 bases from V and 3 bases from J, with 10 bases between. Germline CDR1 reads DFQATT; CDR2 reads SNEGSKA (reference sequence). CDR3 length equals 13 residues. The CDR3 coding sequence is TGCAGTGCTCTTACAACGGCTAATGAAAAACTGTTTTTT. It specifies CSALTTANEKLFF.

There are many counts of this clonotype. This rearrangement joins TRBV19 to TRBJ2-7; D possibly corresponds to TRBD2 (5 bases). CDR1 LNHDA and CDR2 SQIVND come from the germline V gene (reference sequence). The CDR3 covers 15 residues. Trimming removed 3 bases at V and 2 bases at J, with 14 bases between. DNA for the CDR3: TGTGCCAGTAGTATGGTGGTACAGACTACCTACGAGCAGTACTTC. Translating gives CASSMVVQTTYEQYF.

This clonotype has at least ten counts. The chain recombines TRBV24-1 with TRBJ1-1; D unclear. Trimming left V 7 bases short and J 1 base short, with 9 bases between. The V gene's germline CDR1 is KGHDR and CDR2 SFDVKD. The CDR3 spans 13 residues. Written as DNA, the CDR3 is TGTGCCACCAGCTTGGGGTGGAACACTGAAGCTTTCTTT. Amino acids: CATSLGWNTEAFF.

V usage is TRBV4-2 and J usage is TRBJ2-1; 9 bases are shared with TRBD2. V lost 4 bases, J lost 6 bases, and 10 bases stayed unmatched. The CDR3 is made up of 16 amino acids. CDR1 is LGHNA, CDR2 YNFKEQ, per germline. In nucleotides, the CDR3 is TGTGCCAGCAGCCCCACGGGCGGGAGGGCGGGCAATGAGCAGTTCTTC. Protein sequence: CASSPTGGRAGNEQFF.

The CDR3 region has the DNA TGTGCCAGCAGCCCCTACAGGAGTAGTGGGGCCAACGTCCTGACTTTC. It yields the protein CASSPYRSSGANVLTF. This chain joins TRBV7-9 and TRBJ2-6, with a tentative D call TRBD1 (5 bases). The CDR3 length is 16 residues. Trimming left V 5 bases short and J 3 bases short, with 14 bases between. Germline V gene lookup returns CDR1 SEHNR and CDR2 FQNEAQ (reference sequence).

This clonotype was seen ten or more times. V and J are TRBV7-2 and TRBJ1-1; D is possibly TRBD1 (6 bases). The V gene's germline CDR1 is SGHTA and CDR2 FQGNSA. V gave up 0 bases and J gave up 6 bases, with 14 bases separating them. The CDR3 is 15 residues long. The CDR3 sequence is CASSLASGNRAEAFF. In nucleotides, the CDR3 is TGTGCCAGCAGCTTAGCCTCGGGTAACAGGGCTGAAGCTTTCTTT.

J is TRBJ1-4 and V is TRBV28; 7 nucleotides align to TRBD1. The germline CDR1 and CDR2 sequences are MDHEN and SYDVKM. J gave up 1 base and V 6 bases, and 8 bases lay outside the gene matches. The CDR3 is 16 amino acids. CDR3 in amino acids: CASSGGTVRTNEKLFF. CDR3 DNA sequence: TGTGCCAGCAGCGGCGGGACAGTCAGAACTAATGAAAAACTGTTTTTT.

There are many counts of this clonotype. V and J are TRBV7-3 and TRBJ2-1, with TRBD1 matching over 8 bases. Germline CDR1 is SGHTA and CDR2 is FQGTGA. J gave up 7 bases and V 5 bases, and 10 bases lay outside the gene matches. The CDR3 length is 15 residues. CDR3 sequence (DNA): TGTGCCAGCAGCCACCTACAGACAGGGGTAAATGAGCAGTTCTTC. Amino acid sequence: CASSHLQTGVNEQFF.

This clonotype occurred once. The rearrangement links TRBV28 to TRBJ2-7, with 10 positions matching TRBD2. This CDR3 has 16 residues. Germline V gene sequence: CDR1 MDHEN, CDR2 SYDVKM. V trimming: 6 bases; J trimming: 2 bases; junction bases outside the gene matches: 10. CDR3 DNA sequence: TGTGCCAGCAGCCTCTTTCTAGCGGGAGAAACCTACGAGCAGTACTTC. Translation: CASSLFLAGETYEQYF.

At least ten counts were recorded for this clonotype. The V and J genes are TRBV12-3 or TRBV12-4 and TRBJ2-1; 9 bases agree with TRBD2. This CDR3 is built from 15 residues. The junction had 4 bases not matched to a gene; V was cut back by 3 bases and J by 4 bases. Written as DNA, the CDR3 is TGTGCCAGCAGTTTCGGGACTAGCCATTACAATGAGCAGTTCTTC. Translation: CASSFGTSHYNEQFF.

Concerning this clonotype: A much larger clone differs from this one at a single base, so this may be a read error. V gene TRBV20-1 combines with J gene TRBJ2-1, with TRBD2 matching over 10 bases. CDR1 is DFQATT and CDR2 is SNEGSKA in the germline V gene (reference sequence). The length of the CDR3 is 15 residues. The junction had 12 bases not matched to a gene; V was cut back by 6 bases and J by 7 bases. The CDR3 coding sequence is TGCAGTGCAAAGCAACAAGCGGGAGGGACGAATGAGCAGTTCTTC. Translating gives CSAKQQAGGTNEQFF.

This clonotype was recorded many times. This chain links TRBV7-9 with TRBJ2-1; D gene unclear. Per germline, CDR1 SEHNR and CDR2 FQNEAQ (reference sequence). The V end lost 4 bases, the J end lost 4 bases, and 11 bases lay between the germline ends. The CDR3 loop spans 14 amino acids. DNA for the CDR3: TGTGCCAGCAGCTCCCCGCCCGGATACAATGAGCAGTTCTTC. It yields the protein CASSSPPGYNEQFF.

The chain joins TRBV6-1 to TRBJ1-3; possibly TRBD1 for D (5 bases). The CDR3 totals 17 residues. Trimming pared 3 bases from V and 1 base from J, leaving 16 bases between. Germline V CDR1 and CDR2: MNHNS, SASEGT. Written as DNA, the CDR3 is TGTGCCAGCAGTGATGGGGGGGGTCGAGCTTCTGGAAACACCATATATTTT. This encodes CASSDGGGRASGNTIYF.

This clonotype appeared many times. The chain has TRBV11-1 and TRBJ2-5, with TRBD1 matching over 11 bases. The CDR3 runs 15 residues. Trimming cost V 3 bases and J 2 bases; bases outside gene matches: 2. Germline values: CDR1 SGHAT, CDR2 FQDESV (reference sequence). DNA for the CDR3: TGTGCCAGCAGCTTGGGACAGGGGGGACAAGAGACCCAGTACTTC. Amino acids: CASSLGQGGQETQYF.

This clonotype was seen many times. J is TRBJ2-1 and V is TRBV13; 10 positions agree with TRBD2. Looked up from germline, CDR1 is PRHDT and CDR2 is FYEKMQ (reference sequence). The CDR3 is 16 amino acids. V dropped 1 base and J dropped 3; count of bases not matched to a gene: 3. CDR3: CASSLALAGDYNEQFF. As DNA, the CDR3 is TGTGCCAGCAGCTTAGCCCTAGCGGGAGACTACAATGAGCAGTTCTTC. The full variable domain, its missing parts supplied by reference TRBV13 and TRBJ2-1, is AAGVIQSPRHLIKEKRETATLKCYPIPRHDTVYWYQQGPGQDPQFLISFYEKMQSDKGSIPDRFSAQQFSDYHSELNMSSLELGDSALYFCASSLALAGDYNEQFFGPGTRLTVL.

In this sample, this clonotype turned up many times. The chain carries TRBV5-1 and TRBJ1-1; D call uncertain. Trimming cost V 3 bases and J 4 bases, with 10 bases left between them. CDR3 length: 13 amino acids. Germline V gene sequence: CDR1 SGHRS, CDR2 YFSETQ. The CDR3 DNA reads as TGCGCCAGCAGCTCCGAAGGGAGCACTGAAGCTTTCTTT. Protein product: CASSSEGSTEAFF.

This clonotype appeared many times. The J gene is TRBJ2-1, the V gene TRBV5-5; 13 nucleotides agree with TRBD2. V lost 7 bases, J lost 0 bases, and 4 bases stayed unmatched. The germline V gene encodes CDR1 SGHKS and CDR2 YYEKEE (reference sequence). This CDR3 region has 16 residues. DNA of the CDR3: TGTGCCAGCTCGACTAGCGGGGGGAGCTCCTACAATGAGCAGTTCTTC. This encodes CASSTSGGSSYNEQFF.

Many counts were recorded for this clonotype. CDR3 bases: TGTGCCAGCAGCTTGGGTGGGGAGATCTATGGCTACACCTTC. Its translation is CASSLGGEIYGYTF. The rearrangement links TRBV7-9 to TRBJ1-2; no firm D call. The germline gives CDR1 SEHNR, CDR2 FQNEAQ (reference sequence). The CDR3 runs 14 residues. Trimming took off 3 bases at V and 4 bases at J, with 12 bases between the two ends.

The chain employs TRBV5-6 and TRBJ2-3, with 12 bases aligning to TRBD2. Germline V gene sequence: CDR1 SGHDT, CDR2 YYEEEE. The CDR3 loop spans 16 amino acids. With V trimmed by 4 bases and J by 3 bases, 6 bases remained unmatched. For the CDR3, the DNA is TGTGCCAGCAGCGAAAGACTAGCGGGAGTAACAGATACGCAGTATTTT. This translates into CASSERLAGVTDTQYF.

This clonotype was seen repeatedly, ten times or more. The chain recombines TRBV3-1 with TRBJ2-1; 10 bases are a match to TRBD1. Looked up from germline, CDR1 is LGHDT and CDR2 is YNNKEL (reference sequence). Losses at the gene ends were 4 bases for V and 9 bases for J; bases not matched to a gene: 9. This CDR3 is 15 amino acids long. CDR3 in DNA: TGTGCCAGCAGCCTAACCGGGACAGGGGTCGGTGAGCAGTTCTTC. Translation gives CASSLTGTGVGEQFF.

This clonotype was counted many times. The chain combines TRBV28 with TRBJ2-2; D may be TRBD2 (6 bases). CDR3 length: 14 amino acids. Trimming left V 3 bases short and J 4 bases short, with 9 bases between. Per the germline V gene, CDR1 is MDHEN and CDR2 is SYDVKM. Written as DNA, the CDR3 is TGTGCCAGCAGTTTCGGCGGGACCACCGGGGAGCTGTTTTTT. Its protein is CASSFGGTTGELFF.